These 16 T cell receptor beta chains were all obtained from the same sample, sequenced in a study of blood T cells in healthy people across ages. A second PCR, run for about 7 to 11 cycles, used a sample-barcoded 5' primer plus a J-beta primer mix. TCRdb processed the 5' RACE reads anew with MiXCR; each CDR3 protein has one entry. The data show 800,000 to 950,000 distinct CDR3 sequences, with under 40% seen just once and roughly 13% held by the top ten. Sequencing input: blood. Source of these receptors: a man aged 18 to 35 in good health.

The rearrangement links TRBV25-1 to TRBJ2-7; D possibly uses TRBD1 or TRBD2 (5 bases each). The J call may not be correct, given that the DNA end is closer to TRBJ2-5. Germline assignment: CDR1 MGHDK and CDR2 SYGVNS. This CDR3 spans 16 amino acids. The chain's CDR3 is CASSVSGTAVGKTQYF. The CDR3 DNA follows: TGTGCCAGCAGTGTCTCCGGGACCGCGGTGGGGAAGACCCAGTACTTC.

This sequence joins TRBV5-8 and TRBJ2-1; D is undetermined. V lost 3 bases, J lost 0 bases, and 16 bases lay in between. Germline V gene lookup returns CDR1 SGHTS and CDR2 YDEGEE. The CDR3 totals 17 residues. DNA of the CDR3: TGTGCCAGCAGCTCTTTAGTGACACTGAGCTCCTACAATGAGCAGTTCTTC. Encoded protein: CASSSLVTLSSYNEQFF.

This sequence joins TRBV7-8 and TRBJ1-3; D is perhaps TRBD1 (5 bases). Germline V gives CDR1 SGHVS, CDR2 FQNEAQ. This CDR3 is 15 amino acids long. V lost 1 base to trimming and J lost 0 bases, with 7 bases between them. The CDR3 bases are TGTGCCAGCAGCTTAGGGGGGAGCTCTGGAAACACCATATATTTT. Amino acid sequence: CASSLGGSSGNTIYF.

The V and J genes are TRBV4-1 and TRBJ2-5; D gene unclear. The CDR3 has 15 residues. CDR1 and CDR2 (germline): MGHRA, YSYEKL. V was shortened by 0 bases and J by 2 bases, with 10 bases between the two germline ends. The CDR3 nucleotides are TGCGCCAGCAGCCAAGATCTGACACTTCAAGAGACCCAGTACTTC. This sequence encodes CASSQDLTLQETQYF.

This clonotype showed up just a few times. The chain carries TRBV6-2 or TRBV6-3 and TRBJ1-5; possibly TRBD1 for D (6 bases). The CDR3 runs 15 residues. From germline, CDR1 is MNHEY and CDR2 SVGEGT. V was clipped by 5 bases and J by 5 bases, with 16 bases between them. The CDR3 DNA reads TGTGCCAGCAGTCATCCCCGGGACACCTATCAGCCCCAGCATTTT. It encodes CASSHPRDTYQPQHF.

The chain couples TRBV20-1 to TRBJ2-3; TRBD2 matches at 8 bases. Germline lookup yields CDR1 DFQATT and CDR2 SNEGSKA (reference sequence). CDR3 size: 15 residues. V was pared by 3 bases and J by 0 bases, with 5 bases of the junction left unmatched. CDR3 amino acids: CSASRGGSSTDTQYF. Here the CDR3 DNA reads TGCAGTGCTAGTCGGGGGGGCTCTAGCACAGATACGCAGTATTTT.

Concerning this clonotype itself: A clone one base away is much larger, so this may be a read error. The CDR3 nucleotides read TGTGCCGTCAGAGAGAACGGTCAAGGAGCCCAGTACTTC. This codes for CAVRENGQGAQYF. The chain recombines TRBV10-3 with TRBJ2-5; no clear D gene. CDR1 is ENHRY, CDR2 SYGVKD, per germline. This CDR3 contains 13 residues.

This chain links TRBV7-2 with TRBJ1-4, with D possibly matching TRBD1 (5 bases). The CDR3 is 14 residues long. Germline V lookup: CDR1 SGHTA, CDR2 FQGNSA. The V end was cut by 6 bases, the J end by 0 bases, with 8 bases between. This chain's CDR3 is CASRLGPTNEKLFF. The CDR3, as DNA: TGTGCCAGCAGGTTGGGGCCAACTAATGAAAAACTGTTTTTT.

J is TRBJ2-5 and V is TRBV10-3; unclear D gene. Trimming pared 8 bases from V and 5 bases from J, leaving 21 bases between. This CDR3 comprises 15 residues. Germline assignment: CDR1 ENHRY and CDR2 SYGVKD. This CDR3 reads CAIGAGPRTVETQYF. The CDR3 coding sequence is TGTGCCATCGGTGCCGGGCCGCGAACCGTGGAGACCCAGTACTTC.

The chain employs TRBV12-3 or TRBV12-4 and TRBJ2-3; TRBD2 matches at 7 bases. Losses at the gene ends were 5 bases for V and 4 bases for J; bases not matched to a gene: 3. The CDR3 contains 13 residues. The DNA of the CDR3 is TGTGCCAGCAGTCGGGGACTATCAGATACGCAGTATTTT. Translating gives CASSRGLSDTQYF.

The genes are TRBV9 and TRBJ2-7; 8 positions agree with TRBD2. V lost 2 bases, J lost 5 bases, and 9 bases stayed unmatched. The CDR3 consists of 15 residues. CDR1 SGDLS and CDR2 YYNGEE come from the germline V gene. CDR3 in DNA: TGTGCCAGCAGCGTCCGGGAGGGCGGGACGGACGAGCAGTACTTC. Its translation is CASSVREGGTDEQYF.

This chain connects TRBV25-1 to TRBJ2-5; TRBD1 might be the D (6 bases). This CDR3 is 12 amino acids long. Germline CDR1 is MGHDK and CDR2 is SYGVNS. Deletions cut 10 bases from V and 11 bases from J, with 20 bases between. The CDR3 DNA reads as TGTGCCACCTTAGGGGGTTACAATGAGCAGTACTTC. Protein product: CATLGGYNEQYF.

The sample holds many counts of this clonotype. The CDR3 loop is CASSSLESPYEQYF. Here the CDR3 DNA reads TGCGCCAGCAGCTCCCTAGAATCCCCCTACGAGCAGTACTTC. The chain combines TRBV5-1 with TRBJ2-7, with D unresolved. This CDR3 is 14 amino acids long. Trimming removed 3 bases at V and 2 bases at J, with 12 bases between. Germline V gene data show CDR1 as SGHRS and CDR2 as YFSETQ.

The chain links TRBV10-3 to TRBJ2-7; 9 positions match TRBD1. The CDR3 consists of 15 residues. From germline, CDR1 is ENHRY and CDR2 SYGVKD. With 0 bases clipped from V and 5 bases from J, the junction kept 5 bases outside the gene matches. The CDR3 sequence: CAISESAQGADEQYF. The CDR3, as DNA: TGTGCCATCAGTGAGTCAGCACAGGGGGCCGACGAGCAGTACTTC.

Note on this clonotype: One junction end disagrees with the germline gene, perhaps due to a read error. This rearrangement joins TRBV7-2 to TRBJ2-1; the D gene is possibly TRBD2 (6 bases). The CDR3 consists of 15 residues. Germline V gene data show CDR1 as SGHTA and CDR2 as FQGNSA. CDR3 DNA: TGTGCCGGCAGCTTAGCGTTAGAGGGAGGCAATGAGCAGTTCTTC. Protein sequence: CAGSLALEGGNEQFF.

As to this clonotype: Sequence at one end of the junction differs from germline and may be a read error. The rearrangement links TRBV5-1 to TRBJ2-2; 7 bases are shared with TRBD1. This CDR3 is built from 16 residues. Germline V gene lookup returns CDR1 SGHRS and CDR2 YFSETQ. CDR3 DNA: TGCACCAGCAGCTTGGGGCCGGGACAGAGCACCGGGGAGCTGTTTTTT. Translated: CTSSLGPGQSTGELFF.